The entry below describes one TCR beta chain. In the original processing: It was from reference gene primer amplification that nucleated cell counts were estimated. The repertoire was sequenced with immunoSEQ multiplex PCR; TCRdb's copy has only in-frame clones and lacks some. That table furnishes V, J and clone size, whereas the DNA furnished D and trimming. The sample records about 80,000 clones, under 85% being singletons. This CDR3 spans 13 amino acids. The germline gives CDR1 KGHSH, CDR2 LQKENI. V gave up 6 bases and J gave up 6 bases; unmatched junction bases: 5. The data belong to a study of blood T cell repertoires in COVID-19. Across the study: Collection of acute and convalescent COVID-19 samples took place in the United States, Italy and Spain. T cells, B-cell-depleted T cells, or PBMCs provided the cDNA or gDNA that served as material.

This chain uses TRBV18 with TRBJ1-1; 9 positions agree with TRBD1. The sequenced sample consisted of peripheral blood. The receptor's source is a human donor in a cohort sampled during active COVID-19. This chain's CDR3 is CASSLQGAAEAFF. The CDR3, as DNA: TGTGCCAGCTCCCTACAGGGGGCAGCTGAAGCTTTCTTT.